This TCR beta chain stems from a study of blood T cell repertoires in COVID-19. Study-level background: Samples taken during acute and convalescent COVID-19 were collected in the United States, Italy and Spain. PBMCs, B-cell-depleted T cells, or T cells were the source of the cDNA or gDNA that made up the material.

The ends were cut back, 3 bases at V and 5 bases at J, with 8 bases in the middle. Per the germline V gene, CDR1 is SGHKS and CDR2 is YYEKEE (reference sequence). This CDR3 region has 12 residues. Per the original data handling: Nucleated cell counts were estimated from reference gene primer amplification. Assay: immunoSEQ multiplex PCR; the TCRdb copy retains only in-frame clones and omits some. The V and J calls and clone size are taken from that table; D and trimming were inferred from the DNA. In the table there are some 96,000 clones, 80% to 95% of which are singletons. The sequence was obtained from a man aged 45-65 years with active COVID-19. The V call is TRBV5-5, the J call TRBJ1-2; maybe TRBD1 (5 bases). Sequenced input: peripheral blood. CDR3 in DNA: TGTGCCAGCAGCTACACAGGATATGGCTACACCTTC. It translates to CASSYTGYGYTF.